The clone carrying this T cell receptor beta chain was counted between two and nine times. Its antigen is as yet unknown. This sample is part of a study of graft-versus-host responses after intestinal transplantation. Unmatched junction bases numbered 4, after V lost 1 base and J lost 9 bases. The CDR3 loop spans 15 amino acids. Per germline, CDR1 ENHRY and CDR2 SYGVKD. Study results and caveats: In recipient marrow, GvH clones were found, and some appeared first in ileum or blood.

Libraries were prepared by immunoSEQ multiplex PCR; TCRdb keeps only in-frame clonotypes and omits some of them. Of about 84,000 clones in the sample, more than 85% were seen once. V is TRBV10-3 and J is TRBJ1-6; the match to TRBD1 covers 9 bases. The source is a human donor who was the organ donor for an intestinal transplant. The source was unstimulated CD4+ T cells sorted from spleen or lymph node cells, collected before transplant. The CDR3 sequence is CAISEYDRGISPLHF. As DNA, the CDR3 is TGTGCCATCAGTGAGTACGACAGGGGGATTTCACCCCTCCACTTT.